A single T cell receptor beta chain is shown here with its context. The CDR3 is 16 residues long. Trimming removed 4 bases from V and 1 base from J, with 17 bases in between. Germline CDR1 is LNHDA and CDR2 is SQIVND (reference sequence). The sample belongs to a study of cytomegalovirus exposure and HLA in healthy donors. 60 Vbeta and 13 Jbeta primers were used in PCR. Using immunoSEQ multiplex PCR, the repertoire was profiled, and TCRdb retains in-frame clones only, with some absent. The sample has 160,000 or so clones, 60% to 85% seen once. Sequenced sample: PBMCs. The sequence was obtained from a middle-aged man in good health and CMV-seronegative. This chain connects TRBV19 to TRBJ2-7; a possible D gene is TRBD1 (6 bases). CDR3: CASSKAGESGSYEQYF. In DNA form, the CDR3 reads TGTGCCAGTAGTAAGGCAGGGGAAAGTGGGTCCTACGAGCAGTACTTC.